The next 2 T cell receptor beta chains were all read from a single sample in a study of identical twins. Via MiXCR, TCRdb re-called the 5' RACE reads, giving one row per CDR3 protein. The sample yields about 890,000 distinct CDR3 sequences, approximately 13% seen once. The same sample was also studied in work on yellow fever vaccine responses in identical twins.

The sample was PBMCs. All receptors derive from a woman aged 18 to 35 in good health.

The V call is TRBV3-1, the J call TRBJ1-2; tentatively, D is TRBD1 (6 bases). Germline V gene sequence: CDR1 LGHDT, CDR2 YNNKEL (reference sequence). Trimming removed 5 bases from V and 6 bases from J, with 16 bases in between. This CDR3 has 14 residues. CDR3 bases: TGTGCCAGCAGCGAAGTGGGGGCCCAAGATGGCTACACCTTC. Translated: CASSEVGAQDGYTF.

This clonotype was observed a handful of times. The chain carries TRBV4-2 and TRBJ1-2; no clear D gene. There are 15 residues in the CDR3. From germline, CDR1 is LGHNA and CDR2 YNFKEQ. The germline V and J ends were trimmed by 0 bases and 4 bases, with 12 bases remaining between them. The CDR3 loop is CASSQDFEGFYGYTF. The CDR3 region has the DNA TGTGCCAGCAGCCAAGATTTCGAGGGATTCTATGGCTACACCTTC.